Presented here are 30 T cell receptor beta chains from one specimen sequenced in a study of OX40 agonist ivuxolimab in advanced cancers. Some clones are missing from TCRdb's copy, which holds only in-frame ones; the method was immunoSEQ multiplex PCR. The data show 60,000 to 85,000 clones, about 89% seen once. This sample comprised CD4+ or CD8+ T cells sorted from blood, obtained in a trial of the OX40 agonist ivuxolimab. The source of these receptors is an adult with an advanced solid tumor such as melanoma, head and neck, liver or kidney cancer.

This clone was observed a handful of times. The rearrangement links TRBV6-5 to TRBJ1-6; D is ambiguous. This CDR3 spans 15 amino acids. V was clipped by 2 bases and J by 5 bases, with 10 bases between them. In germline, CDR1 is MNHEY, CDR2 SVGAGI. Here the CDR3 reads CASSYGQPHNSPLHF. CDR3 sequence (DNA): TGTGCCAGCAGTTACGGGCAGCCCCATAATTCACCCCTCCACTTT.

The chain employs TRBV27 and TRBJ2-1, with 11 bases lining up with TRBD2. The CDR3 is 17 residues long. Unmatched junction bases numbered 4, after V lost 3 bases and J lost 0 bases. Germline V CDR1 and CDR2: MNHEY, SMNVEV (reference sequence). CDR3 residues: CASSFGTSGSSYNEQFF. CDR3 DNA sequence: TGTGCCAGCAGTTTCGGGACTAGCGGAAGCTCCTACAATGAGCAGTTCTTC.

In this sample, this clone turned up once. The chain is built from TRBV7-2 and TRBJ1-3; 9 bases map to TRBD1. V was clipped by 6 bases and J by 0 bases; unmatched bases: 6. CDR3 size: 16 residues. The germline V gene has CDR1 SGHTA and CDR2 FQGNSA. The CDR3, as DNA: TGTGCCAGCAGGCGACAGACAGGGGGCTCTGGAAACACCATATATTTT. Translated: CASRRQTGGSGNTIYF. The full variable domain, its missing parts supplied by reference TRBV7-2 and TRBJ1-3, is GAGVSQSPSNKVTEKGKDVELRCDPISGHTALYWYRQSLGQGLEFLIYFQGNSAPDKSGLPSDRFSAERTGGSVSTLTIQRTQQEDSAVYLCASRRQTGGSGNTIYFGEGSWLTVV.

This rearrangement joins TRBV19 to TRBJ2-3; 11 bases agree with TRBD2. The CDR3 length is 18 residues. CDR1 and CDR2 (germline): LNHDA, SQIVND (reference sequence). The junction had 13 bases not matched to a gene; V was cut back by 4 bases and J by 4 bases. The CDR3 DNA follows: TGTGCCAGTAGTACGGTAGCGGGGGGGCCAGGGAAATCAGATACGCAGTATTTT. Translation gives CASSTVAGGPGKSDTQYF.

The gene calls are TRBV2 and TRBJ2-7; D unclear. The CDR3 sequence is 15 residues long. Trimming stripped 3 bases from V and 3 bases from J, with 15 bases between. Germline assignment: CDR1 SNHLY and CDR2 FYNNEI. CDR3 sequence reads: CASSDANVVGYEQYF. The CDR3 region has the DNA TGTGCCAGCAGTGATGCGAACGTAGTGGGCTACGAGCAGTACTTC.

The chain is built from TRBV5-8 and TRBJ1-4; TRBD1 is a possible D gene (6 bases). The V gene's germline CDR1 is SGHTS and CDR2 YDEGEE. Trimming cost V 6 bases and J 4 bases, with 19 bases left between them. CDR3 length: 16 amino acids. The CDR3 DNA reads TGTGCCAGCACCCACCAGGGGCAGGACTTTAATGAAAAACTGTTTTTT. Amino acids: CASTHQGQDFNEKLFF.

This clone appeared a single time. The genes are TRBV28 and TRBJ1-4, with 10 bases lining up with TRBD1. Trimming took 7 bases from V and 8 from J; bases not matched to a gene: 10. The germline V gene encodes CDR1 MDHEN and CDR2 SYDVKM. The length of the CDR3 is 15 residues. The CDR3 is CASTHPGTGVEKLFF. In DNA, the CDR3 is TGTGCCAGCACTCACCCCGGGACAGGGGTCGAAAAACTGTTTTTT.

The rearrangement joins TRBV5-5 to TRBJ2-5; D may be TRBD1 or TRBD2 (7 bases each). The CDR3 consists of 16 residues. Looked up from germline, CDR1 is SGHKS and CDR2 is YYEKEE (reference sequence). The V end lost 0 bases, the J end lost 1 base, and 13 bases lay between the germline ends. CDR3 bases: TGTGCCAGCAGCTTGGGACTAGCAGGGGGCCAAGAGACCCAGTACTTC. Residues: CASSLGLAGGQETQYF.

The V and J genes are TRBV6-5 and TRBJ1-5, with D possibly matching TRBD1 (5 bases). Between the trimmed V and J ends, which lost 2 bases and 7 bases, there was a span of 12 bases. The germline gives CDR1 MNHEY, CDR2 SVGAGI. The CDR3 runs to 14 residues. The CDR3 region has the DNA TGTGCCAGCAGTTACGCTATGGGGGTCCAGCCCCAGCATTTT. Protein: CASSYAMGVQPQHF.

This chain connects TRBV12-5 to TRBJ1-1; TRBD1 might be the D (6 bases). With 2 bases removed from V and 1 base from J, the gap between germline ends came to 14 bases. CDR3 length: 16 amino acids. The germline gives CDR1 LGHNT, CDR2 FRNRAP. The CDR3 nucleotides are TGTGCTAGTGGTTTGTCTTCCTTCAGGGGGAACACTGAAGCTTTCTTT. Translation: CASGLSSFRGNTEAFF.

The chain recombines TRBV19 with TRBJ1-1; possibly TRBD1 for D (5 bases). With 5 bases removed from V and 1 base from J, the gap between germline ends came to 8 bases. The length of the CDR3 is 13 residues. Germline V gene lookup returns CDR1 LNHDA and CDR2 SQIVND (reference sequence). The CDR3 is CASSLTGNTEAFF. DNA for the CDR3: TGTGCCAGTAGTTTAACAGGGAACACTGAAGCTTTCTTT.

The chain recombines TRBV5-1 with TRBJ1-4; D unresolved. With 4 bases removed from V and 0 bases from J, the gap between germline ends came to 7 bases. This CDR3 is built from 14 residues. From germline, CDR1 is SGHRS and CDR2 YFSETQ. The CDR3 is CASSEGPTNEKLFF. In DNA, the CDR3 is TGCGCCAGCAGCGAAGGTCCAACTAATGAAAAACTGTTTTTT.

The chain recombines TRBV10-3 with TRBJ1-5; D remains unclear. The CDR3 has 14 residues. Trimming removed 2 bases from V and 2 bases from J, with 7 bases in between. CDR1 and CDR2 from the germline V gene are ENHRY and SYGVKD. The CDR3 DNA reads TGTGCCATCAGTGAGGGCCGGGGCAATCAGCCCCAGCATTTT. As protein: CAISEGRGNQPQHF.

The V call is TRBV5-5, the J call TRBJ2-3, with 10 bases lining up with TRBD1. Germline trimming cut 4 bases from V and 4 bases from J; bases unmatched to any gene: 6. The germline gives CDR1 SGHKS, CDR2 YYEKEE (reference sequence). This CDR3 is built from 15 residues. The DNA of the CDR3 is TGTGCCAGCAGCCCAGGGACAGGGGACTCAGATACGCAGTATTTT. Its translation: CASSPGTGDSDTQYF.

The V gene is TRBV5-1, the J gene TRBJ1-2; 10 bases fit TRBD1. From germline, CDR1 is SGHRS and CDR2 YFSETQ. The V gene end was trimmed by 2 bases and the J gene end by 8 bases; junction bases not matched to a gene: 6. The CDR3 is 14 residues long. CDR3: CASSFPGTGDGYTF. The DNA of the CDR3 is TGCGCCAGCAGCTTTCCCGGGACAGGGGACGGCTACACCTTC.

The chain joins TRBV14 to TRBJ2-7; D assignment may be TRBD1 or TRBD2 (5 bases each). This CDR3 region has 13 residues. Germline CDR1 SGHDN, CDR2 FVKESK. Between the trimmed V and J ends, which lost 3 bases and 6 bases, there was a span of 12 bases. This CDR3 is CASSQTGRSEQYF. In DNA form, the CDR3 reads TGTGCCAGCAGCCAGACGGGGCGCTCCGAGCAGTACTTC.

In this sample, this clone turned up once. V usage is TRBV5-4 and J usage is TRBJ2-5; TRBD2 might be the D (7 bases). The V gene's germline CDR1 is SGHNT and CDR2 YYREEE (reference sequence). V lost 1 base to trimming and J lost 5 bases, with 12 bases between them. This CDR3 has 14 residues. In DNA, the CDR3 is TGTGCCAGCAGCTTGACGGGGGGCAGGGAGACCCAGTACTTC. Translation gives CASSLTGGRETQYF.

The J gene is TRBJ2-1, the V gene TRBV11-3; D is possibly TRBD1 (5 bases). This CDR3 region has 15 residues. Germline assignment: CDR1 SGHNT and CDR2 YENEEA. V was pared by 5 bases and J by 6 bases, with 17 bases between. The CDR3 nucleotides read TGTGCCAGCAGCCCGATCAGGGTGGCTATCAATGAGCAGTTCTTC. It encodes CASSPIRVAINEQFF.

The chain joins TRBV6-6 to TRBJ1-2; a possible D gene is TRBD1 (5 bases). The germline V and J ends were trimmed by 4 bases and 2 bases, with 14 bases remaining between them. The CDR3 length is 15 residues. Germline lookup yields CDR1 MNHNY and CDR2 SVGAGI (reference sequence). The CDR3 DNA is TGTGCCAGCAGTTTGACAGAAGGCCGCAACTATGGCTACACCTTC. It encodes CASSLTEGRNYGYTF.

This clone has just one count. Written as DNA, the CDR3 is TGTGCCAGCAGCCGACAGGAAGAAAATGAAAAACTGTTTTTT. This gives the protein CASSRQEENEKLFF. V gene TRBV7-9 combines with J gene TRBJ1-4, with a tentative D call TRBD1 (6 bases). Germline CDR1 reads SEHNR; CDR2 reads FQNEAQ (reference sequence). V dropped 5 bases and J dropped 5 bases, with 12 bases sitting between them. The CDR3 spans 14 residues.

The CDR3 loop reads CASSLGTGVVGTEAFF. CDR3 DNA: TGTGCCAGCAGTTTAGGGACAGGGGTGGTAGGAACTGAAGCTTTCTTT. The chain combines TRBV6-5 with TRBJ1-1; the match to TRBD1 covers 10 bases. The germline gives CDR1 MNHEY, CDR2 SVGAGI. The CDR3 length is 16 residues. The ends lost 4 bases at V and 5 bases at J; junction bases unmatched: 10.

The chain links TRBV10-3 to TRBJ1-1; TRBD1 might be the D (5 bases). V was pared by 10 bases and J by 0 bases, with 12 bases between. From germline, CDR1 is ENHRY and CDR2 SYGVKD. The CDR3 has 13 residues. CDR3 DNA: TGTGCCAGATCCCAGGGATTGAACACTGAAGCTTTCTTT. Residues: CARSQGLNTEAFF.

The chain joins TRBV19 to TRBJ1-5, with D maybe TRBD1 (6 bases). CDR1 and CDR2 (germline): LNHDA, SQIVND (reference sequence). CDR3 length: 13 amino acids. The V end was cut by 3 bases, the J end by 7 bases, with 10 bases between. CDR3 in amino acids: CASSISGDQPQHF. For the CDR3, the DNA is TGTGCCAGTAGTATCTCAGGGGACCAGCCCCAGCATTTT.

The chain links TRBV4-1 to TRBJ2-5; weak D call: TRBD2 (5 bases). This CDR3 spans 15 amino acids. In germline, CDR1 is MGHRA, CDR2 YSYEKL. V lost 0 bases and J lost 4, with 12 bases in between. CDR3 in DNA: TGCGCCAGCAGCCAAGACAGGACTCTTGGAGAGACCCAGTACTTC. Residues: CASSQDRTLGETQYF.

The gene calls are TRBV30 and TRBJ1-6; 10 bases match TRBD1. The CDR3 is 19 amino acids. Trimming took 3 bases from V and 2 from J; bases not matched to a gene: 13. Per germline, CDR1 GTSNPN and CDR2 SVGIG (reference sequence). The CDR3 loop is CAWSHSRGQGRTYNSPLHF. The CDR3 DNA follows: TGTGCCTGGAGCCATAGCCGGGGACAGGGGAGAACCTATAATTCACCCCTCCACTTT.

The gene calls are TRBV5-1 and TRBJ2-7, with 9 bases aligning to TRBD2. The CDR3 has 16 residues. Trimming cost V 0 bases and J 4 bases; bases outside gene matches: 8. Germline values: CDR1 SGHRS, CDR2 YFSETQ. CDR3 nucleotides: TGCGCCAGCAGCTTGGAGGGGGGCGGGGGGGCGTACGAGCAGTACTTC. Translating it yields CASSLEGGGGAYEQYF.

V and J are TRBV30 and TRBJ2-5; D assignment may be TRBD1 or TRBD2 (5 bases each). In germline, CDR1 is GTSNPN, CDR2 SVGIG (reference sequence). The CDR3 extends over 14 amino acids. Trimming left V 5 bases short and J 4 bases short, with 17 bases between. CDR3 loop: CAWGTGAVGETQYF. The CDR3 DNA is TGTGCCTGGGGGACCGGGGCCGTGGGAGAGACCCAGTACTTC.

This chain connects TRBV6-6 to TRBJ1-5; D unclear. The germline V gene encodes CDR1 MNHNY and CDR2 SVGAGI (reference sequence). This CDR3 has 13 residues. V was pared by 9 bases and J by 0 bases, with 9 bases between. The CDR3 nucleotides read TGTGCCAGTCAGGTGTATAGCAATCAGCCCCAGCATTTT. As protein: CASQVYSNQPQHF.

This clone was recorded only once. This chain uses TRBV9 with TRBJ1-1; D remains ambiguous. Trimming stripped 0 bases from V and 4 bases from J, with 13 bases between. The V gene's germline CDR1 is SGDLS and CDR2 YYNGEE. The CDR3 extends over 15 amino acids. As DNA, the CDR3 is TGTGCCAGCAGCGTAGGAAGGGTCTCGGGCACTGAAGCTTTCTTT. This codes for CASSVGRVSGTEAFF. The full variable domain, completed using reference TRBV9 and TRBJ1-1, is DSGVTQTPKHLITATGQRVTLRCSPRSGDLSVYWYQQSLDQGLQFLIQYYNGEERAKGNILERFSAQQFPDLHSELNLSSLELGDSALYFCASSVGRVSGTEAFFGQGTRLTVV.

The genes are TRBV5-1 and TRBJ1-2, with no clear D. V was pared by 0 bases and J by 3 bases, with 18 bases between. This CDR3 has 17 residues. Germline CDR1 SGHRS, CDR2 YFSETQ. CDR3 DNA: TGCGCCAGCAGCTTGGCGACCACCACAGAGGGCGACTATGGCTACACCTTC. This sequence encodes CASSLATTTEGDYGYTF.